The 25 T cell receptor beta chains below all came from one sample that was sequenced in a study of identical twins. TCRdb re-called the 5' RACE reads through MiXCR, storing one row per CDR3 protein. The data show hundreds of thousands of distinct CDR3 sequences, roughly 6.2% seen once. Sample: naive T cells sorted from blood. These receptors all come from a man aged 18 to 30 in good health.

This clonotype was found a few times. The chain is built from TRBV27 and TRBJ1-5, with 8 positions matching TRBD1. The CDR3 length is 15 residues. The V gene end was trimmed by 0 bases and the J gene end by 6 bases; junction bases not matched to a gene: 4. The germline V gene has CDR1 MNHEY and CDR2 SMNVEV (reference sequence). CDR3 protein: CASSLSQGASQPQHF. CDR3 bases: TGTGCCAGCAGTTTATCCCAGGGGGCCAGTCAGCCCCAGCATTTT.

This clonotype occurred many times. This chain links TRBV7-3 with TRBJ2-1; D may be TRBD1 (5 bases). Germline V lookup: CDR1 SGHTA, CDR2 FQGTGA. This CDR3 has 15 amino acids. Between the trimmed V and J ends, which lost 2 bases and 2 bases, there was a span of 10 bases. The CDR3 DNA sequence: TGTGCCAGCAGCTTAGGCAGGGTGCCCTACAATGAGCAGTTCTTC. Amino acids: CASSLGRVPYNEQFF. Supplemented by reference TRBV7-3 and TRBJ2-1, the full variable domain reads GAGVSQTPSNKVTEKGKYVELRCDPISGHTALYWYRQSLGQGPEFLIYFQGTGAADDSGLPNDRFFAVRPEGSVSTLKIQRTERGDSAVYLCASSLGRVPYNEQFFGPGTRLTVL.

The V gene is TRBV18, the J gene TRBJ1-4; possibly TRBD1 for D (5 bases). V gave up 4 bases and J gave up 8 bases, with 14 bases separating them. The germline V gene encodes CDR1 KGHSH and CDR2 LQKENI. The CDR3 runs to 14 residues. The CDR3 loop is CASSRGQGAEKLFF. CDR3 DNA: TGTGCCAGCTCACGTGGACAAGGAGCGGAAAAACTGTTTTTT.

This clonotype was seen only a few times. The chain recombines TRBV20-1 with TRBJ2-3; weak D call: TRBD1 (6 bases). The CDR3 has 13 amino acids. The germline V and J ends were trimmed by 1 base and 5 bases, with 10 bases remaining between them. Germline loops: CDR1 DFQATT, CDR2 SNEGSKA (reference sequence). This CDR3 is CSARGQVQDTQYF. Written as DNA, the CDR3 is TGCAGTGCTAGAGGACAGGTTCAAGATACGCAGTATTTT.

The rearrangement uses TRBV5-1 and TRBJ2-1; 7 bases map to TRBD1. The V gene's germline CDR1 is SGHRS and CDR2 YFSETQ. The trim removed 0 bases at V and 4 bases at J, leaving 4 bases unmatched. CDR3 size: 15 residues. For the CDR3, the DNA is TGCGCCAGCAGCTTGGAGACAGGGACGTACAATGAGCAGTTCTTC. It codes for CASSLETGTYNEQFF. The full variable domain, its missing parts supplied by reference TRBV5-1 and TRBJ2-1, is KAGVTQTPRYLIKTRGQQVTLSCSPISGHRSVSWYQQTPGQGLQFLFEYFSETQRNKGNFPGRFSGRQFSNSRSEMNVSTLELGDSALYLCASSLETGTYNEQFFGPGTRLTVL.

This clonotype was seen only a few times. The chain couples TRBV5-1 to TRBJ2-2; D is uncertain. The CDR3 contains 16 residues. Germline values: CDR1 SGHRS, CDR2 YFSETQ. Trimming took 3 bases from V and 0 from J, leaving 12 bases between them. CDR3 bases: TGCGCCAGCAGCTCAGACACGATCGCGAACACCGGGGAGCTGTTTTTT. It encodes CASSSDTIANTGELFF.

In this sample, this clonotype turned up many times. This rearrangement joins TRBV11-2 to TRBJ1-4; a possible D gene is TRBD1 (5 bases). Trimming took off 1 base at V and 14 bases at J, with 11 bases between the two ends. The CDR3 totals 12 residues. Germline values: CDR1 SGHAT, CDR2 FQNNGV. CDR3 DNA sequence: TGTGCCAGCAGCTTAGCTTCGGAGGGGCTGTTTTTT. Protein sequence: CASSLASEGLFF.

The CDR3 here is CASSLTTGGFGTQYF. Here the CDR3 DNA reads TGTGCCAGCAGCTTAACTACGGGGGGCTTCGGAACCCAGTACTTC. The gene calls are TRBV7-3 and TRBJ2-5; D perhaps matches TRBD2 (7 bases). This CDR3 spans 15 amino acids. Germline CDR1 reads SGHTA; CDR2 reads FQGTGA. Trimming pared 0 bases from V and 8 bases from J, leaving 16 bases between.

This clonotype was found many times. V gene TRBV4-1 combines with J gene TRBJ1-2, with D perhaps matching TRBD1 (5 bases). CDR3 size: 12 residues. Trimming removed 6 bases from V and 4 bases from J, with 9 bases in between. Germline V CDR1 and CDR2: MGHRA, YSYEKL. The CDR3 DNA reads TGCGCCAGCAGTGAAGGGGTCTATGGCTACACCTTC. Translated: CASSEGVYGYTF.

This clonotype was seen ten or more times. J is TRBJ2-1 and V is TRBV12-3 or TRBV12-4; TRBD2 aligns across 8 bases. Losses at the gene ends were 6 bases for V and 5 bases for J; bases not matched to a gene: 12. The CDR3 contains 16 residues. In DNA form, the CDR3 reads TGTGCCAGCAGGCGACTAGCGTCAATGGAAAACAATGAGCAGTTCTTC. Translating it yields CASRRLASMENNEQFF.

In its sample, this clonotype was seen many times. The chain recombines TRBV3-1 with TRBJ1-6; D remains ambiguous. CDR3 length equals 12 residues. Germline CDR1 reads LGHDT; CDR2 reads YNNKEL (reference sequence). The V end was cut by 4 bases, the J end by 7 bases, with 5 bases between. Here the CDR3 DNA reads TGTGCCAGCAGCCTCATAAATTCACCCCTCCACTTT. Encoded protein: CASSLINSPLHF.

This clonotype has just a few counts. This chain joins TRBV7-9 and TRBJ2-7, with 8 nucleotides matching TRBD1. Germline V CDR1 and CDR2: SEHNR, FQNEAQ (reference sequence). The CDR3 is 15 amino acids. With 5 bases clipped from V and 0 bases from J, the junction kept 6 bases outside the gene matches. The CDR3 coding sequence is TGTGCCAGCAGCGTGGACAGGGCGAGCTCCTACGAGCAGTACTTC. Its translation is CASSVDRASSYEQYF.

This clonotype was seen a few times. This chain joins TRBV6-1 and TRBJ2-1; D is ambiguous. CDR3 length equals 15 residues. CDR1 is MNHNS, CDR2 SASEGT, per germline. V lost 6 bases to trimming and J lost 2 bases, with 14 bases between them. CDR3 loop: CASSHPNRPYNEQFF. The DNA for the CDR3 is TGTGCCAGCAGCCACCCCAATCGGCCCTACAATGAGCAGTTCTTC.

The rearrangement uses TRBV20-1 and TRBJ2-3; perhaps TRBD2 as D (6 bases). Trimming cost V 5 bases and J 7 bases, with 25 bases left between them. This CDR3 has 16 residues. Germline V gene sequence: CDR1 DFQATT, CDR2 SNEGSKA (reference sequence). The CDR3 here is CSAPPRDLPEVNTQYF. CDR3 sequence (DNA): TGCAGTGCTCCTCCCCGGGACTTACCGGAGGTGAATACGCAGTATTTT.

This clonotype has at least ten counts. The CDR3 here is CASSISAGSTGELFF. The CDR3 region has the DNA TGTGCCAGTAGTATATCGGCAGGATCCACCGGGGAGCTGTTTTTT. The chain is built from TRBV19 and TRBJ2-2, with D uncertain. The V gene's germline CDR1 is LNHDA and CDR2 SQIVND (reference sequence). This CDR3 contains 15 residues. Between the trimmed V and J ends, which lost 2 bases and 4 bases, there was a span of 11 bases.

This clonotype was observed many times. The rearrangement links TRBV6-1 to TRBJ2-4; perhaps D is TRBD1 or TRBD2 (6 bases each). Trimming took 8 bases from V and 0 from J, leaving 14 bases between them. CDR3 length: 15 residues. Germline V gene data show CDR1 as MNHNS and CDR2 as SASEGT. The CDR3 DNA follows: TGTGCCAGCGCCGGGGGCGGTCTAGCCAAAAACATTCAGTACTTC. Translating gives CASAGGGLAKNIQYF.

The rearrangement uses TRBV9 and TRBJ1-4; D perhaps matches TRBD1 (5 bases). The CDR3 sequence is 12 residues long. Germline V gene lookup returns CDR1 SGDLS and CDR2 YYNGEE. V was pared by 3 bases and J by 8 bases, with 8 bases between. CDR3 region: CASSGGEEKLFF. The CDR3 bases are TGTGCCAGCAGCGGAGGGGAGGAAAAACTGTTTTTT. The full variable domain, its missing parts supplied by reference TRBV9 and TRBJ1-4, is DSGVTQTPKHLITATGQRVTLRCSPRSGDLSVYWYQQSLDQGLQFLIQYYNGEERAKGNILERFSAQQFPDLHSELNLSSLELGDSALYFCASSGGEEKLFFGSGTQLSVL.

In its sample, this clonotype was seen a few times. The chain employs TRBV6-4 and TRBJ2-7, with TRBD2 matching over 7 bases. CDR1 is MRHNA and CDR2 is SNTAGT in the germline V gene. CDR3 size: 19 residues. The V gene end was trimmed by 6 bases and the J gene end by 4 bases; junction bases not matched to a gene: 24. The CDR3 loop reads CASRTETGGGRGARYEQYV. The CDR3 nucleotides are TGTGCCAGCAGGACTGAGACGGGAGGCGGGAGAGGGGCTAGATACGAGCAGTACGTC.

This clonotype was counted many times. The V call is TRBV6-1, the J call TRBJ2-7; D not resolved. This CDR3 is built from 13 residues. V lost 3 bases, J lost 2 bases, and 8 bases lay in between. CDR1 and CDR2 from the germline V gene are MNHNS and SASEGT. In nucleotides, the CDR3 is TGTGCCAGCAGTGACAGGCTCCCCTACGAGCAGTACTTC. It is translated as CASSDRLPYEQYF.

Ten or more counts support this clonotype. The J gene is TRBJ2-1, the V gene TRBV20-1, with 7 bases fitting TRBD2. From germline, CDR1 is DFQATT and CDR2 SNEGSKA (reference sequence). The CDR3 has 14 residues. The junction had 12 bases not matched to a gene; V was cut back by 5 bases and J by 8 bases. CDR3 sequence: CSAGRGRALDEQFF. CDR3 DNA: TGCAGTGCTGGTCGTGGGAGGGCCCTCGATGAGCAGTTCTTC.

This clonotype was seen repeatedly, ten times or more. This sequence joins TRBV4-3 and TRBJ1-1; 7 bases line up with TRBD1. This CDR3 comprises 14 residues. V lost 3 bases, J lost 5 bases, and 6 bases stayed unmatched. In germline, CDR1 is LGHNA, CDR2 YSLEER. The CDR3 reads CASSQRDSLTEAFF. CDR3 nucleotide sequence: TGCGCCAGCAGCCAGCGGGACAGCTTGACTGAAGCTTTCTTT.

A note on this clonotype: A much larger clone differs by one base, so this may be a read error. The gene calls are TRBV20-1 and TRBJ2-7; possible D gene TRBD1, 5 bases. This CDR3 region has 12 residues. Looked up from germline, CDR1 is DFQATT and CDR2 is SNEGSKA (reference sequence). V was shortened by 7 bases and J by 2 bases, with 12 bases between the two germline ends. Here the CDR3 DNA reads TGCAGTGTTAATCACAGGACCTACGAGCAGTACTTC. It is translated as CSVNHRTYEQYF.

The table lists this clonotype with many counts. The rearrangement uses TRBV11-3 and TRBJ2-2, with D hard to call. Germline values: CDR1 SGHNT, CDR2 YENEEA. V was trimmed by 4 bases and J by 4 bases, leaving 7 bases between them. The CDR3 contains 13 residues. The CDR3 nucleotides read TGTGCCAGCAGCTCTAGACGCACCGGGGAGCTGTTTTTT. It codes for CASSSRRTGELFF.

This clonotype has a count of ten or more. This chain links TRBV12-3 or TRBV12-4 with TRBJ2-5, with 10 bases identical to TRBD1. V lost 6 bases to trimming and J lost 5 bases; unmatched junction nucleotides: 9. CDR3 length: 15 amino acids. The CDR3 spells CASSWWGQGTETQYF. CDR3 DNA sequence: TGTGCCAGCAGCTGGTGGGGACAGGGGACGGAGACCCAGTACTTC.

With regard to this clonotype: This may arise from a read error, as a much more abundant clone is one base away. The rearrangement uses TRBV20-1 and TRBJ2-1; D call uncertain. V was cut by 0 bases and J by 7 bases, with 7 bases left in between. The CDR3 loop spans 12 amino acids. Looked up from germline, CDR1 is DFQATT and CDR2 is SNEGSKA (reference sequence). The CDR3: CSARERQNEQFF. The CDR3 DNA reads TGCAGTGCTAGAGAACGACAAAATGAGCAGTTCTTC.